The entry that follows covers one TCR beta chain sequence. Its antigen is unidentified. This sample stems from a study of Ad26.COV2.S vaccination and SARS-CoV-2 variants. For the study at large: The vaccine Ad26.COV2.S was put into the muscle once, or twice with 56 days between.

The treatment here: around 19 received Ad26.COV2.S at low or high dose, single or two shots; about 5 received placebo; per-sample allocation not given. The samples date from day 63 after the first vaccine or placebo injection. Participants' vaccine, an Ad26 vector, delivered Wuhan-strain SARS-CoV-2 spike. This CDR3 contains 15 residues. The germline V gene has CDR1 SGDLS and CDR2 YYNGEE. Trimming took 0 bases from V and 0 from J, leaving 9 bases between them. TCRdb keeps only in-frame clones here, not all; method: immunoSEQ multiplex PCR. The data hold 300,000 to 400,000 clones, with around four fifths observed a single time. Overall study results and limits: It was found that vaccine and placebo recipients had similar non-spike TCR breadth. Placebo recipients showed lower spike-specific TCR breadth than vaccinees.

This material consisted of peripheral blood, taken in a trial of Ad26.COV2.S vaccine versus placebo. The receptor comes from a person aged 18 to 65 who received the Ad26.COV2.S COVID-19 vaccine or a placebo. The chain is built from TRBV9 and TRBJ1-1; a weak D match, TRBD1 (6 bases). CDR3 nucleotide sequence: TGTGCCAGCAGCGTAGGGGGGCAGGTGAACACTGAAGCTTTCTTT. Its protein product is CASSVGGQVNTEAFF.